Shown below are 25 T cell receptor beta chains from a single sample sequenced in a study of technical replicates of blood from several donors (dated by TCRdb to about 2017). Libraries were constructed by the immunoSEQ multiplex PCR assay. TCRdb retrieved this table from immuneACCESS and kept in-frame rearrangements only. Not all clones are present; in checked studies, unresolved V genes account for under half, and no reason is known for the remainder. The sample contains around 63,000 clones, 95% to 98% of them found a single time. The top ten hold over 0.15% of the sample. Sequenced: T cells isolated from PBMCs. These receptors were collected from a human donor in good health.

In DNA, the CDR3 is TGTGCCAGCAGCTCAGGGACTAGGCCAGCAGATACGCAGTATTTT. Residues: CASSSGTRPADTQYF. V and J are TRBV6-5 and TRBJ2-3, with 8 bases matching TRBD2. Per the germline V gene, CDR1 is MNHEY and CDR2 is SVGAGI. The V segment lost 6 bases and the J segment 4 bases; nucleotides outside the gene matches: 9. The length of the CDR3 is 15 residues.

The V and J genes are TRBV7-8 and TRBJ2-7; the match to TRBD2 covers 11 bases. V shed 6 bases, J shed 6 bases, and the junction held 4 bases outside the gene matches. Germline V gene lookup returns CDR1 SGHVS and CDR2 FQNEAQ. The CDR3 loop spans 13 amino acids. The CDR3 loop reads CASSSGRALEQYF. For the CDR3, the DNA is TGTGCCAGCAGTAGCGGGAGGGCCCTCGAGCAGTACTTC.

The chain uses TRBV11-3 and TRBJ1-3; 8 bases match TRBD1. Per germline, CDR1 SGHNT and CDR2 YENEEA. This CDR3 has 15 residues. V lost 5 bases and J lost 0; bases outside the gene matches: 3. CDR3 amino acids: CASSAGQGSGNTIYF. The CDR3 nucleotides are TGTGCCAGCAGCGCCGGACAGGGCTCTGGAAACACCATATATTTT.

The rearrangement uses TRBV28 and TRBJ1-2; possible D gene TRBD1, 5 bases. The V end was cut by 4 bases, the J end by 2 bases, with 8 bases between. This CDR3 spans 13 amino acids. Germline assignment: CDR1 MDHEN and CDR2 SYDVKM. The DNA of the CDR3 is TGTGCCAGCAGTTCGGGGGGGAACTATGGCTACACCTTC. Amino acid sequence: CASSSGGNYGYTF.

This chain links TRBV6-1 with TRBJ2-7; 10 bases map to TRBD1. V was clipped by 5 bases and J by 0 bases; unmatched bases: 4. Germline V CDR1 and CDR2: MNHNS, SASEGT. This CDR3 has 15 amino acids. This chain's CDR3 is CASSSTGGVSYEQYF. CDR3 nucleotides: TGTGCCAGCAGTTCGACAGGGGGCGTCTCCTACGAGCAGTACTTC.

This CDR3 is CATSTNRNTEAFF. Written as DNA, the CDR3 is TGTGCCACCAGCACGAACAGAAACACTGAAGCTTTCTTT. The rearrangement uses TRBV15 and TRBJ1-1; no clear D. This CDR3 comprises 13 residues. V was shortened by 4 bases and J by 2 bases, with 8 bases between the two germline ends. CDR1 LNHNV and CDR2 YYDKDF come from the germline V gene (reference sequence). Complete variable domain (other parts from reference TRBV15 and TRBJ1-1): DAMVIQNPRYQVTQFGKPVTLSCSQTLNHNVMYWYQQKSSQAPKLLFHYYDKDFNNEADTPDNFQSRRPNTSFCFLDIRSPGLGDTAMYLCATSTNRNTEAFFGQGTRLTVV.

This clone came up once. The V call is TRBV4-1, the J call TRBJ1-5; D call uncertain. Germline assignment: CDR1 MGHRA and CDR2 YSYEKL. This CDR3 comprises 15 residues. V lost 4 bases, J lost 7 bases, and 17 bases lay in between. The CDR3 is CASSPILRGGQPQHF. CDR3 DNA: TGCGCCAGCAGCCCGATCCTCCGGGGTGGCCAGCCCCAGCATTTT.

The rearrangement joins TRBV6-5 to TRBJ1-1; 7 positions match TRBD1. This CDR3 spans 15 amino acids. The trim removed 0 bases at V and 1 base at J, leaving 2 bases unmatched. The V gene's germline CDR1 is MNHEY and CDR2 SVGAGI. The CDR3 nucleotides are TGTGCCAGCAGTTACTCTAGGACAGGGAACACTGAAGCTTTCTTT. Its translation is CASSYSRTGNTEAFF.

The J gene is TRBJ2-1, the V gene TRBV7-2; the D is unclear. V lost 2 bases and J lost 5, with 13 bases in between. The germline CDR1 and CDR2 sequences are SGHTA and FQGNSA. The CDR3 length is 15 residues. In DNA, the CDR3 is TGTGCCAGCAGCTTATCGCGCCCCTCTAACAATGAGCAGTTCTTC. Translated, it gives CASSLSRPSNNEQFF.

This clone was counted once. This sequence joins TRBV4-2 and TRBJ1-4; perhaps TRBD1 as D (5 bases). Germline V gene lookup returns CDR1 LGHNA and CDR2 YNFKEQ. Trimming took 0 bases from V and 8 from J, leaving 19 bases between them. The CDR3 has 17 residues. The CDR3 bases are TGTGCCAGCAGCCAAGATCGCCCGGGGAGGACAAAAGAAAAACTGTTTTTT. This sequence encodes CASSQDRPGRTKEKLFF.

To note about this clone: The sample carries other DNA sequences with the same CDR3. DNA of the CDR3: TGTGCCTGGAGTTATAACCAAGAGACCCAGTACTTC. As protein: CAWSYNQETQYF. V is TRBV30 and J is TRBJ2-5, with D unclear. The CDR3 runs to 12 residues. From germline, CDR1 is GTSNPN and CDR2 SVGIG (reference sequence). Trimming removed 2 bases from V and 0 bases from J, with 4 bases in between.

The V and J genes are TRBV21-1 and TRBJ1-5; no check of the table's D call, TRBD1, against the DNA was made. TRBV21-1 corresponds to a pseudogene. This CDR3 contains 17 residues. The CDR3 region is CASSTRQGRDSNQPQHF. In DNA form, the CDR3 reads TGTGCCAGCAGCACACGACAGGGTCGTGATAGCAATCAGCCCCAGCATTTT.

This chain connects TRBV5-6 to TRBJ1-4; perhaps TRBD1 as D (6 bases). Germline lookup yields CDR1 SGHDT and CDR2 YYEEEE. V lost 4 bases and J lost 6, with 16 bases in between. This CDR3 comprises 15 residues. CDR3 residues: CASSPTGGAHEKLFF. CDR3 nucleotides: TGTGCCAGCAGCCCCACGGGGGGGGCTCATGAAAAACTGTTTTTT.

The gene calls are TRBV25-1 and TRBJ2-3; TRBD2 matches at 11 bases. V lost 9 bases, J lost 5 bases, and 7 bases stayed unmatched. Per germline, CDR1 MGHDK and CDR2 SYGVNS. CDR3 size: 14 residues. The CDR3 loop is CASGTSGGGDTQYF. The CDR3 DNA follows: TGTGCCAGTGGGACTAGCGGAGGTGGAGATACGCAGTATTTT.

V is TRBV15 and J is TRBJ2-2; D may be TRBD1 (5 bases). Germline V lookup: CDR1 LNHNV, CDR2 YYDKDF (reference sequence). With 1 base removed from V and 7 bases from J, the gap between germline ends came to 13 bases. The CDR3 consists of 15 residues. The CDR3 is CATSRARADGGELFF. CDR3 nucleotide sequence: TGTGCCACCAGCAGAGCCAGGGCGGATGGCGGGGAGCTGTTTTTT.

CDR3 loop: CASSFTAYGYTF. The CDR3 nucleotides are TGTGCCAGCAGCTTTACAGCCTATGGCTACACCTTC. This chain uses TRBV7-9 with TRBJ1-2; D is unresolved. This CDR3 spans 12 amino acids. Germline V gene data show CDR1 as SEHNR and CDR2 as FQNEAQ (reference sequence). Trimming left V 3 bases short and J 4 bases short, with 6 bases between.

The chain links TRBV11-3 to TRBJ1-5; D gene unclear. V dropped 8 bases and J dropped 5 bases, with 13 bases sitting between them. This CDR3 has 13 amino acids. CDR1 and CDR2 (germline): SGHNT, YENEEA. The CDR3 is CASSQQADQPQHF. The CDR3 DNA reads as TGTGCCAGCTCACAACAAGCGGATCAGCCCCAGCATTTT.

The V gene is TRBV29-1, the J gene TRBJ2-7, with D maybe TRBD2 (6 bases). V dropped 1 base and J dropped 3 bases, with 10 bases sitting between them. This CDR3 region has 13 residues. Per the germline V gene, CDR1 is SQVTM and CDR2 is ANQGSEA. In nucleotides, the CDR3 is TGCAGCGTTGAAGGGAGGGCGGACTACGAGCAGTACTTC. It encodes CSVEGRADYEQYF.

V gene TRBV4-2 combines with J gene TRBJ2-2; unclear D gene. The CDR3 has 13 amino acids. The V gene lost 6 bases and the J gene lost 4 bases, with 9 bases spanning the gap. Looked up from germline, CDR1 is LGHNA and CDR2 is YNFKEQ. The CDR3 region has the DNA TGTGCCAGCAGAAGATCGAGCACCGGGGAGCTGTTTTTT. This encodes CASRRSSTGELFF.

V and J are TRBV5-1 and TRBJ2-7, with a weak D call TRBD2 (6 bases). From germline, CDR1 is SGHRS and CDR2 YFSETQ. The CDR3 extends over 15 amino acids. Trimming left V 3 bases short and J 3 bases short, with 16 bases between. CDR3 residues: CASSWGTSTDYEQYF. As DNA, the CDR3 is TGCGCCAGCAGCTGGGGAACTAGCACCGACTACGAGCAGTACTTC.

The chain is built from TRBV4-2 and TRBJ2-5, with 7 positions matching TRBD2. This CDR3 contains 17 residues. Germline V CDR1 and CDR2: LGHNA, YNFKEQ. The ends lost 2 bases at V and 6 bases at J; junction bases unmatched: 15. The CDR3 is CASSQPEAGRGRKTQYF. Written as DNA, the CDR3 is TGTGCCAGCAGCCAACCGGAGGCCGGGCGGGGGAGAAAGACCCAGTACTTC.

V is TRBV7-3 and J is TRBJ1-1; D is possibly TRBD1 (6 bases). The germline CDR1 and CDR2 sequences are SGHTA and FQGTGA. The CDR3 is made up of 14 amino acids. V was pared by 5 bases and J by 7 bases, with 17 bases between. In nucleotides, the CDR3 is TGTGCCAGCAGCCCCAACAGGGACATAGGTGAAGCTTTCTTT. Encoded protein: CASSPNRDIGEAFF.

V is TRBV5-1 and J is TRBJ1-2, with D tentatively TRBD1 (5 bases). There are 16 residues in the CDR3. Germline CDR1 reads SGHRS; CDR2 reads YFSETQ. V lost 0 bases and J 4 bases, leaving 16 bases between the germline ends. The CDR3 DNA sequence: TGCGCCAGCAGCTTGGACCAGGGCAGGAAAGTCTATGGCTACACCTTC. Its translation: CASSLDQGRKVYGYTF.

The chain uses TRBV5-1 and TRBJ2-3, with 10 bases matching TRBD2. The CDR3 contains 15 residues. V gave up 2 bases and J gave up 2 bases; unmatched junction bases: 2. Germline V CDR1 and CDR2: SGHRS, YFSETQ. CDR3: CASSFLAGATDTQYF. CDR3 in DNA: TGCGCCAGCAGCTTTCTAGCGGGGGCCACAGATACGCAGTATTTT.

CDR3 coding DNA: TGTGCCAGCAGCTTTAACAGGGCGGGTCACTATGGCTACACCTTC. Its translation is CASSFNRAGHYGYTF. The genes are TRBV7-2 and TRBJ1-2, with D perhaps matching TRBD1 (6 bases). The germline V and J ends were trimmed by 3 bases and 3 bases, with 14 bases remaining between them. CDR1 is SGHTA, CDR2 FQGNSA, per germline. The CDR3 runs 15 residues.